This T cell receptor beta chain came from a study of cytomegalovirus exposure and HLA in healthy donors. Study as a whole: A prior analysis found 90 million to 120 million unique TCR beta sequences from around 180 million T cells. Study results and limitations: An apparent linkage of common viral pathogens to several of the most significant clusters emerged in a later analysis. In a later analysis, TCR beta V- and J-gene trimming showed a link to a missense DCLRE1C variant. Indistinguishability led to the exclusion of some V segments, TRBV6-2 and TRBV6-3 included.

Per germline, CDR1 SGHKS and CDR2 YYEKEE (reference sequence). J gave up 5 bases and V 3 bases, and 14 bases lay outside the gene matches. This CDR3 is built from 17 residues. As for this clone: Its specificity is unknown.

Vbeta (60) and Jbeta (13) primers were used in the PCR. Generated by immunoSEQ multiplex PCR, the TCRdb table keeps only in-frame clones and is missing some. The table lists around 49,000 clones, around three quarters of them singletons. The sequenced sample consisted of PBMCs. The rearrangement links TRBV5-5 to TRBJ1-5, with 7 nucleotides matching TRBD1. The clonotype originates from a man aged 30 to 39 in good health and CMV-seropositive. The CDR3 loop reads CASSSYPPGGTDQPQHF. The CDR3 DNA follows: TGTGCCAGCAGCTCTTATCCGCCAGGGGGGACCGATCAGCCCCAGCATTTT.